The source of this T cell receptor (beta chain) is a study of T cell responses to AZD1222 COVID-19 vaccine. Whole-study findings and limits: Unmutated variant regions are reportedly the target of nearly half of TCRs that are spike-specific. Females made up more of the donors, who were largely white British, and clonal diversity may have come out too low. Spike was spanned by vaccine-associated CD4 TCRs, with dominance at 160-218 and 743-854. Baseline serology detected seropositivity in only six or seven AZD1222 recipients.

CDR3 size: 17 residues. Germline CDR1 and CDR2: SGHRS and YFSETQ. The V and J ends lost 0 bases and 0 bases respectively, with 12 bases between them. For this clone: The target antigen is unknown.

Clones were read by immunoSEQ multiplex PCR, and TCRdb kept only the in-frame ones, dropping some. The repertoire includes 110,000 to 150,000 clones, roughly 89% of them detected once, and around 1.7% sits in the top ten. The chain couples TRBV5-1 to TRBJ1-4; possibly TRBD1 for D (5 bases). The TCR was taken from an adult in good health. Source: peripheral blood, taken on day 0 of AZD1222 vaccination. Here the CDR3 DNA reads TGCGCCAGCAGCTTGGGGCGGGGCAACCCAACTAATGAAAAACTGTTTTTT. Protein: CASSLGRGNPTNEKLFF.